Presented here are 30 T cell receptor beta chains from one specimen sequenced in a study of T cell responses to AZD1222 COVID-19 vaccine. The method was immunoSEQ multiplex PCR; TCRdb's version includes in-frame clones alone and lacks a portion of them. The repertoire holds fewer than 200,000 clones, roughly 92% seen once, with more than 1.5% in the top ten. The sample here was peripheral blood, taken on day 0 of AZD1222 vaccination. Receptors originate from an adult in good health.

This clone appeared a single time. This rearrangement joins TRBV4-1 to TRBJ1-4; D is perhaps TRBD1 (6 bases). Per germline, CDR1 MGHRA and CDR2 YSYEKL. Trimming pared 1 base from V and 5 bases from J, leaving 17 bases between. The CDR3 has 17 residues. The CDR3 DNA is TGCGCCAGCAGCCAAGCCTTAAGACAGGTTAAGAATGAAAAACTGTTTTTT. Protein: CASSQALRQVKNEKLFF.

The chain couples TRBV4-1 to TRBJ2-1, with 9 bases that match TRBD1. CDR1 and CDR2 from the germline V gene are MGHRA and YSYEKL. CDR3 length: 15 amino acids. J gave up 8 bases and V 3 bases, and 8 bases lay outside the gene matches. The CDR3 coding sequence is TGCGCCAGCAGCCACCTCGGGACAGGGTTCGATGAGCAGTTCTTC. This codes for CASSHLGTGFDEQFF.

This rearrangement joins TRBV6-5 to TRBJ2-1; D is possibly TRBD1 (5 bases). The CDR3 contains 15 residues. Trimming cost V 2 bases and J 0 bases, with 8 bases left between them. Germline CDR1 is MNHEY and CDR2 is SVGAGI. DNA for the CDR3: TGTGCCAGCAGTTACGGTGACAGCTCCTACAATGAGCAGTTCTTC. Protein product: CASSYGDSSYNEQFF.

The V gene is TRBV6-5, the J gene TRBJ2-7; 11 bases map to TRBD1. The CDR3 extends over 15 amino acids. J was trimmed by 2 bases and V by 2 bases; bases with no gene match: 2. Germline-derived CDR1 and CDR2 are MNHEY and SVGAGI. CDR3 amino acids: CASSYRGQGAYEQYF. Written as DNA, the CDR3 is TGTGCCAGCAGTTACAGGGGACAGGGGGCCTACGAGCAGTACTTC.

The chain joins TRBV14 to TRBJ1-6; no clear D gene. Germline V gene lookup returns CDR1 SGHDN and CDR2 FVKESK. This CDR3 comprises 16 residues. Trimming left V 4 bases short and J 4 bases short, with 14 bases between. CDR3 amino acids: CASSRITVSYNSPLHF. The CDR3 DNA reads TGTGCCAGCAGCCGAATAACAGTTTCTTATAATTCACCCCTCCACTTT.

The V and J genes are TRBV9 and TRBJ2-2, with D tentatively TRBD1 or TRBD2 (5 bases each). Trimming left V 1 base short and J 2 bases short, with 9 bases between. Germline-derived CDR1 and CDR2 are SGDLS and YYNGEE. CDR3 length: 15 amino acids. CDR3 region: CASSVFGTNTGELFF. The DNA for the CDR3 is TGTGCCAGCAGCGTATTTGGGACCAACACCGGGGAGCTGTTTTTT.

V is TRBV13 and J is TRBJ1-2, with D tentatively TRBD1 (5 bases). V was shortened by 0 bases and J by 5 bases, with 7 bases between the two germline ends. Germline CDR1 reads PRHDT; CDR2 reads FYEKMQ (reference sequence). This CDR3 has 13 amino acids. CDR3 protein: CASSLGGDYGYTF. CDR3 sequence (DNA): TGTGCCAGCAGCTTAGGGGGGGATTATGGCTACACCTTC.

V usage is TRBV5-1 and J usage is TRBJ2-7; 8 bases are shared with TRBD1. The CDR3 is 14 amino acids. V lost 6 bases and J lost 2; bases outside the gene matches: 7. In germline, CDR1 is SGHRS, CDR2 YFSETQ. CDR3 amino acids: CASTLRQGTYEQYF. The CDR3 coding sequence is TGCGCCAGCACCCTAAGACAGGGGACCTACGAGCAGTACTTC.

The chain employs TRBV19 and TRBJ1-5; TRBD1 is a possible D gene (5 bases). This CDR3 has 15 residues. Trimming shortened V by 7 bases and J by 2 bases, and 15 bases separated the two germline ends. The germline V gene encodes CDR1 LNHDA and CDR2 SQIVND (reference sequence). The CDR3 DNA follows: TGTGCCAGTATGCCAAGGGGATTCGGCAATCAGCCCCAGCATTTT. This gives the protein CASMPRGFGNQPQHF.

This chain connects TRBV6-5 to TRBJ1-2; D is uncertain. This CDR3 spans 14 amino acids. Germline lookup yields CDR1 MNHEY and CDR2 SVGAGI. Trimming took 5 bases from V and 6 from J, leaving 16 bases between them. This CDR3 is CASSPLAGLNGYTF. CDR3 DNA: TGTGCCAGCAGTCCCTTGGCAGGACTGAATGGCTACACCTTC.

The chain is built from TRBV29-1 and TRBJ2-7, with 9 positions matching TRBD2. V was clipped by 1 base and J by 4 bases; unmatched bases: 2. The CDR3 contains 13 residues. Germline CDR1 is SQVTM and CDR2 is ANQGSEA. The CDR3 sequence: CSVEGSGRYEQYF. CDR3 sequence (DNA): TGCAGCGTTGAAGGTAGCGGGAGATACGAGCAGTACTTC.

V usage is TRBV4-1 and J usage is TRBJ1-3; D is possibly TRBD1 (5 bases). Germline CDR1 and CDR2: MGHRA and YSYEKL. This CDR3 contains 16 residues. With 2 bases removed from V and 0 bases from J, the gap between germline ends came to 11 bases. CDR3 residues: CASSQPFRGSGNTIYF. The CDR3 DNA follows: TGCGCCAGCAGCCAACCTTTTAGGGGCTCTGGAAACACCATATATTTT.

V is TRBV7-3 and J is TRBJ2-2; possible D gene TRBD2, 6 bases. Trimming removed 6 bases from V and 1 base from J, with 12 bases in between. Germline values: CDR1 SGHTA, CDR2 FQGTGA. The CDR3 has 15 amino acids. The CDR3 spells CASSRAGQNTGELFF. The CDR3 DNA follows: TGTGCCAGCAGTCGTGCGGGGCAGAACACCGGGGAGCTGTTTTTT.

The J gene is TRBJ1-4, the V gene TRBV11-3, with D hard to call. In germline, CDR1 is SGHNT, CDR2 YENEEA. Trimming took off 3 bases at V and 8 bases at J, with 4 bases between the two ends. The CDR3 runs 11 residues. The CDR3 DNA sequence: TGTGCCAGCAGCTTGGGAGAAAAACTGTTTTTT. Protein: CASSLGEKLFF.

V usage is TRBV5-1 and J usage is TRBJ2-5; maybe TRBD2 (6 bases). The CDR3 runs 15 residues. Germline CDR1 reads SGHRS; CDR2 reads YFSETQ. V was shortened by 4 bases and J by 1 base, with 14 bases between the two germline ends. CDR3 loop: CASSESGLAQETQYF. For the CDR3, the DNA is TGCGCCAGCAGCGAATCGGGACTCGCCCAAGAGACCCAGTACTTC.

The count of this clone is one. V usage is TRBV11-3 and J usage is TRBJ1-4; D unclear. V was shortened by 6 bases and J by 3 bases, with 8 bases between the two germline ends. This CDR3 contains 13 residues. From germline, CDR1 is SGHNT and CDR2 YENEEA. The CDR3 DNA reads as TGTGCCAGCAGTTCCCGGGCTAATGAAAAACTGTTTTTT. Protein sequence: CASSSRANEKLFF.

The chain carries TRBV7-9 and TRBJ1-2; 7 nucleotides agree with TRBD1. The CDR3 length is 16 residues. Germline V gene sequence: CDR1 SEHNR, CDR2 FQNEAQ (reference sequence). Trimming at V came to 7 bases and at J to 4 bases, leaving 15 bases not matched to a gene. The CDR3 loop is CASTQGGALTSYGYTF. In nucleotides, the CDR3 is TGTGCCAGCACCCAAGGGGGCGCTTTAACATCCTATGGCTACACCTTC. The complete variable domain, with remaining parts taken from reference TRBV7-9 and TRBJ1-2, reads DTGVSQNPRHKITKRGQNVTFRCDPISEHNRLYWYRQTLGQGPEFLTYFQNEAQLEKSRLLSDRFSAERPKGSFSTLEIQRTEQGDSAMYLCASTQGGALTSYGYTFGSGTRLTVV.

This chain links TRBV29-1 with TRBJ2-1, with 8 bases identical to TRBD1. Looked up from germline, CDR1 is SQVTM and CDR2 is ANQGSEA. V lost 7 bases and J lost 5; bases outside the gene matches: 7. This CDR3 contains 13 residues. This chain's CDR3 is CSGGQGLNNEQFF. The CDR3 DNA is TGCAGCGGCGGACAGGGTCTAAACAATGAGCAGTTCTTC.

This clone has just one count. This chain uses TRBV5-8 with TRBJ2-4; D call uncertain. Germline-derived CDR1 and CDR2 are SGHTS and YDEGEE. This CDR3 is 17 amino acids long. Trimming stripped 0 bases from V and 0 bases from J, with 13 bases between. CDR3 bases: TGTGCCAGCAGCTTGGTTGTTGAGGCCCTAGCCAAAAACATTCAGTACTTC. Translating gives CASSLVVEALAKNIQYF. The whole variable domain, remainder taken from reference TRBV5-8 and TRBJ2-4, is EAGVTQSPTHLIKTRGQQATLRCSPISGHTSVYWYQQALGLGLQFLLWYDEGEERNRGNFPPRFSGRQFPNYSSELNVNALELEDSALYLCASSLVVEALAKNIQYFGAGTRLSVL.

The chain carries TRBV6-5 and TRBJ1-5, with TRBD1 as a possible D gene (6 bases). This CDR3 region has 13 residues. V gave up 8 bases and J gave up 2 bases, with 10 bases separating them. Germline CDR1 and CDR2: MNHEY and SVGAGI. The CDR3: CASGKGGNQPQHF. The DNA of the CDR3 is TGTGCCAGCGGAAAGGGGGGCAATCAGCCCCAGCATTTT.

The chain couples TRBV18 to TRBJ2-6; D not certain. Germline lookup yields CDR1 KGHSH and CDR2 LQKENI. The length of the CDR3 is 14 residues. V shed 6 bases and J shed 0 bases, with 6 bases lying between them. CDR3 bases: TGTGCCAGCTCCCATATCTCTGGGGCCAACGTCCTGACTTTC. Protein sequence: CASSHISGANVLTF.

The CDR3 loop reads CASSLLSGDREKLFF. The CDR3 bases are TGTGCCAGCAGCTTACTCTCGGGTGACAGGGAAAAACTGTTTTTT. The chain links TRBV7-9 to TRBJ1-4; maybe TRBD1 (6 bases). The CDR3 consists of 15 residues. Germline-derived CDR1 and CDR2 are SEHNR and FQNEAQ (reference sequence). Trimming cost V 2 bases and J 8 bases, with 15 bases left between them. Combining the CDR3 with reference TRBV7-9 and TRBJ1-4 gives the whole variable domain DTGVSQNPRHKITKRGQNVTFRCDPISEHNRLYWYRQTLGQGPEFLTYFQNEAQLEKSRLLSDRFSAERPKGSFSTLEIQRTEQGDSAMYLCASSLLSGDREKLFFGSGTQLSVL.

The chain recombines TRBV19 with TRBJ2-1; 11 bases match TRBD2. V trimming: 4 bases; J trimming: 7 bases; junction bases outside the gene matches: 6. The germline V gene has CDR1 LNHDA and CDR2 SQIVND (reference sequence). The CDR3 contains 15 residues. CDR3 DNA: TGTGCCAGTAGTACAACTAGCGGGAGTATGAATGAGCAGTTCTTC. This codes for CASSTTSGSMNEQFF. Full variable domain (remainder filled in from reference TRBV19 and TRBJ2-1): DGGITQSPKYLFRKEGQNVTLSCEQNLNHDAMYWYRQDPGQGLRLIYYSQIVNDFQKGDIAEGYSVSREKKESFPLTVTSAQKNPTAFYLCASSTTSGSMNEQFFGPGTRLTVL.

The gene calls are TRBV19 and TRBJ1-2, with D unresolved. The CDR3 loop spans 15 amino acids. The V gene lost 3 bases and the J gene lost 0 bases, with 11 bases spanning the gap. In germline, CDR1 is LNHDA, CDR2 SQIVND (reference sequence). The CDR3 sequence is CASSIPGSANYGYTF. The CDR3 DNA reads as TGTGCCAGTAGTATCCCCGGATCGGCTAACTATGGCTACACCTTC.

J is TRBJ2-3 and V is TRBV7-8, with a possible D match to TRBD2 (6 bases). Germline V lookup: CDR1 SGHVS, CDR2 FQNEAQ. The length of the CDR3 is 15 residues. Trimming removed 2 bases from V and 2 bases from J, with 11 bases in between. CDR3 nucleotides: TGTGCCAGCAGCTTAAACGGGGGAGTCACAGATACGCAGTATTTT. It translates to CASSLNGGVTDTQYF.

This chain joins TRBV6-5 and TRBJ1-5; the match to TRBD1 covers 9 bases. V gave up 3 bases and J gave up 7 bases; unmatched junction bases: 4. The CDR3 has 14 residues. Germline V lookup: CDR1 MNHEY, CDR2 SVGAGI. CDR3 coding DNA: TGTGCCAGCAGTTATGACAGGGGGGGGCAGCCCCAGCATTTT. It specifies CASSYDRGGQPQHF.

The rearrangement uses TRBV4-1 and TRBJ1-5; D unclear. The germline CDR1 and CDR2 sequences are MGHRA and YSYEKL. CDR3 length: 13 amino acids. Trimming cost V 1 base and J 4 bases, with 5 bases left between them. The CDR3 spells CASSQVGNQPQHF. As DNA, the CDR3 is TGCGCCAGCAGCCAAGTAGGGAATCAGCCCCAGCATTTT.

In regard to this clone: One end of the junction does not line up with germline, which may come from a read error. The chain employs TRBV10-1 and TRBJ2-1; D not certain. Germline CDR1 reads WNHNN; CDR2 reads SYGVQD (reference sequence). The length of the CDR3 is 13 residues. The CDR3 loop is CASSKLPYHEQFF. CDR3 sequence (DNA): TGCGCCAGCAGTAAACTCCCCTACCATGAGCAGTTCTTC.

V is TRBV6-2 or TRBV6-3 and J is TRBJ1-2; TRBD1 might be the D (5 bases). Germline V lookup: CDR1 MNHEY, CDR2 SVGEGT. The ends were cut back, 5 bases at V and 3 bases at J, with 28 bases in the middle. The CDR3 totals 19 residues. In DNA form, the CDR3 reads TGTGCCAGCAGTGACGGTTCGGCTGGACACCAATCGTCGGACTATGGCTACACCTTC. It translates to CASSDGSAGHQSSDYGYTF.

This sequence joins TRBV7-3 and TRBJ2-5; 10 nucleotides match TRBD1. J lost 6 bases, V lost 0 bases, and 4 bases had no gene match. The CDR3 is made up of 15 amino acids. Germline CDR1 reads SGHTA; CDR2 reads FQGTGA. The CDR3 is CASSLTPGQGKTQYF. The CDR3 nucleotides read TGTGCCAGCAGCTTAACTCCGGGACAGGGGAAGACCCAGTACTTC.